This T cell receptor (beta chain) stems from a study of CD8+ T cells in alopecia areata (dated by TCRdb to 2016 to 2019). About the study as a whole: The treated patients, all with moderate-to-severe alopecia areata, were enrolled in an open-label pilot trial of oral tofacitinib given at 5 to 10 mg twice daily. Patients stayed on tofacitinib for 6 to 18 months and then had 6 months of follow-up off drug so that delayed response and recurrence could be assessed. In both human patients and the C3H/HeJ mouse model, the study applied high-throughput TCRbeta sequencing to look at T cell clonal expansion in alopecia areata. Human TCRbeta sequencing covered scalp tissue and sorted CD4+ and CD8+ peripheral blood T cells from patchy and totalis/universalis alopecia areata patients and healthy controls. Patients on tofacitinib were biopsied at baseline and after 4 and 24 weeks of treatment, and several of the patients also had a later scalp biopsy. Scalp clonality was compared across normal scalp (n=4), patchy alopecia areata scalp (n=8), and alopecia totalis/universalis scalp (n=8). RNA was obtained with the PAXgene miRNA kit for fixed scalp, the miRNeasy kit for PBMCs, and the RNeasy kit for mouse skin. Amplification of TCRbeta CDR3 regions was done by immunoSEQ multiplex PCR using 35 Vbeta forward primers and 13 Jbeta reverse primers.

The library was prepared using the immunoSEQ multiplex PCR assay. To provide template for TCR sequencing, every sample had RNA extracted and reverse transcribed into cDNA. First-strand cDNA was synthesized with SuperScript III using a 2:1 mix of oligo-dT and random hexamers. Amplification bias was assessed with a synthetic immune receptor repertoire, and residual bias was removed computationally. As for the authors' bioinformatics: Raw reads were preprocessed to remove errors, and CDR3 was defined according to IMGT conventions as the region from the conserved cysteine to phenylalanine. Clonality was calculated as 1 minus Shannon entropy normalized by log2 of the number of productive unique TCRs. CD4 or CD8 identity of scalp clones was inferred by cross-referencing scalp TCRbeta sequences with sorted blood CD4 and CD8 repertoires. The clones in this table, taken by TCRdb from immuneACCESS, are in-frame only. Not every clone is retained; where verified, under half of the shortfall comes from an unresolved V gene, and the cause of the rest is unknown. The V and J calls and clone size are taken from that table; D and trimming were inferred from the DNA. In all, the sample holds some 150,000 clones, and 67% of those were seen once. The biggest ten clones account for about an eighth of the sample.

Overall results and qualifications from the work: TCR sequences shared between patients were less clear than in mice, possibly partly because of HLA diversity in the patient population. Lesional scalp, especially in alopecia totalis/universalis, showed higher clonality and more expanded CD8+ clones than normal scalp, suggesting antigenic drive. Resident alphabeta T cells in normal human skin are also sequenced, complicating scalp TCR repertoire analysis, unlike mouse skin dominated by gammadelta T cells.

A note on this clone: The antigen this receptor binds is unknown. No per-base quality is available; no much larger clone lies one base away.

The CDR3 spans 14 residues, from the cysteine through the phenylalanine. The CDR3 DNA has 42 bases and is translated from base 1. Per the germline V gene, SQVTM is the CDR1 and ANQGSEA is the CDR2. The V and J ends are trimmed by 7 bases and 0 bases, leaving 14 bases between them. The sample's time point label, decoded: baseline before oral tofacitinib. From alopecia areata patients, peripheral blood was collected along with lesional scalp punch biopsies. PBMCs were isolated by density centrifugation and stained for CD3, CD4 and CD8, after which CD4+ and CD8+ T cells were sorted on a FACSAria. The sequence joins TRBV29-1 to TRBJ2-3; TRBD2 is a weak D gene call, 6 bases matching. This material consisted of CD8+ T cells sorted from blood, taken at week 0. This TCR derives from a human donor with alopecia areata. The DNA reads TGCAGCGGATCATGGGGGGTGAGCACAGATACGCAGTATTTT. It is translated as CSGSWGVSTDTQYF.